This entry lists 16 T cell receptor beta chains sequenced from one sample in a study of blood T cell repertoires in COVID-19. Clones were read by immunoSEQ multiplex PCR, and TCRdb kept only the in-frame ones, dropping some. In the table there are about 62,000 clones, roughly 71% of which are singletons. What was sequenced was peripheral blood. The receptors derive from a woman aged 45-60 years with active or convalescent COVID-19.

The chain carries TRBV5-1 and TRBJ1-2; D gene ambiguous. Trimming took off 3 bases at V and 6 bases at J, with 15 bases between the two ends. The CDR3 runs 14 residues. Germline values: CDR1 SGHRS, CDR2 YFSETQ. This CDR3 is CASSSTGLEDGYTF. CDR3 bases: TGCGCCAGCAGCTCGACTGGGTTGGAGGATGGCTACACCTTC.

The chain has TRBV30 and TRBJ1-5; 7 bases map to TRBD1. This CDR3 has 14 residues. V trimming: 0 bases; J trimming: 7 bases; junction bases outside the gene matches: 6. Per germline, CDR1 GTSNPN and CDR2 SVGIG (reference sequence). CDR3 loop: CAWSVLTGKQPQHF. The DNA of the CDR3 is TGTGCCTGGAGTGTTTTGACAGGGAAACAGCCCCAGCATTTT.

This clone appeared once. V and J are TRBV7-6 and TRBJ1-5; the D is unclear. The CDR3 is 13 residues long. Germline V gives CDR1 SGHVS, CDR2 FNYEAQ. Trimming stripped 1 base from V and 4 bases from J, with 5 bases between. In DNA form, the CDR3 reads TGTGCCAGCAGCTTAGATAATAATCAGCCCCAGCATTTT. Its protein is CASSLDNNQPQHF.

This clone was seen many times. This rearrangement joins TRBV2 to TRBJ2-7; TRBD2 is a possible D gene (5 bases). The germline gives CDR1 SNHLY, CDR2 FYNNEI. This CDR3 comprises 17 residues. The V end lost 5 bases, the J end lost 2 bases, and 22 bases lay between the germline ends. CDR3 nucleotide sequence: TGTGCCAGCAGTCGGCTCCTTTCCTTTAGGCGGGCCTACGAGCAGTACTTC. Encoded protein: CASSRLLSFRRAYEQYF.

The gene calls are TRBV3-1 (or the pseudogene TRBV3-2) and TRBJ2-7, with D possibly TRBD1 on 7 matching bases. The V gene lost 2 bases and the J gene lost 7 bases, with 12 bases spanning the gap. CDR3 size: 13 residues. Germline loops: CDR1 LGHDT, CDR2 YNNKEL (reference sequence). The DNA of the CDR3 is TGTGCCAGCAGCCAAACGACAGGGAGGGAGCAGTACTTC. It specifies CASSQTTGREQYF.

The CDR3 bases are TGTGCCAGCAGCCGACAGGGGGCCTACGAGCAGTACTTC. Its protein is CASSRQGAYEQYF. The chain combines TRBV7-2 with TRBJ2-7, with TRBD1 matching over 9 bases. Germline CDR1 reads SGHTA; CDR2 reads FQGNSA. The length of the CDR3 is 13 residues. The V and J ends lost 5 bases and 2 bases, in that order; junction bases with no gene match: 1.

V is TRBV7-3 and J is TRBJ1-1; D may be TRBD1 (5 bases). The CDR3 totals 14 residues. Germline CDR1 is SGHTA and CDR2 is FQGTGA. Between the trimmed V and J ends, which lost 2 bases and 1 base, there was a span of 8 bases. This chain's CDR3 is CASSLGARNTEAFF. The CDR3 nucleotides read TGTGCCAGCAGCTTAGGGGCGAGGAACACTGAAGCTTTCTTT.

The rearrangement links TRBV7-3 to TRBJ2-1; 13 positions match TRBD2. The CDR3 sequence is 16 residues long. J was trimmed by 4 bases and V by 2 bases; bases with no gene match: 2. Germline loops: CDR1 SGHTA, CDR2 FQGTGA. The CDR3 spells CASSLPGLAGYNEQFF. The CDR3 coding sequence is TGTGCCAGCAGCTTACCGGGACTAGCGGGGTACAATGAGCAGTTCTTC.

This sequence joins TRBV14 and TRBJ2-3, with unresolved D. The V gene's germline CDR1 is SGHDN and CDR2 FVKESK. This CDR3 has 17 amino acids. Trimming shortened V by 4 bases and J by 0 bases, and 17 bases separated the two germline ends. The CDR3 nucleotides are TGTGCCAGCAGCCTAGAGATTACTCAAGCCAGCACAGATACGCAGTATTTT. Encoded protein: CASSLEITQASTDTQYF. The variable domain in full, completed from reference TRBV14 and TRBJ2-3, reads EAGVTQFPSHSVIEKGQTVTLRCDPISGHDNLYWYRRVMGKEIKFLLHFVKESKQDESGMPNNRFLAERTGGTYSTLKVQPAELEDSGVYFCASSLEITQASTDTQYFGPGTRLTVL.

The chain employs TRBV7-2 and TRBJ2-5, with 10 bases that match TRBD2. The CDR3 consists of 15 residues. The V and J ends lost 5 bases and 2 bases, in that order; junction bases with no gene match: 5. Germline assignment: CDR1 SGHTA and CDR2 FQGNSA. CDR3: CASSTTSGQQETQYF. In nucleotides, the CDR3 is TGTGCCAGCAGCACGACTAGCGGGCAGCAAGAGACCCAGTACTTC.

The rearrangement links TRBV15 to TRBJ1-4; possibly TRBD1 for D (5 bases). The CDR3 is 15 amino acids. Trimming pared 0 bases from V and 6 bases from J, leaving 11 bases between. In germline, CDR1 is LNHNV, CDR2 YYDKDF (reference sequence). The CDR3 sequence is CATSRDPQADEKLFF. In DNA, the CDR3 is TGTGCCACCAGCAGAGACCCACAGGCGGATGAAAAACTGTTTTTT.

The V call is TRBV13, the J call TRBJ2-1; 7 nucleotides line up with TRBD1. This CDR3 contains 15 residues. V gave up 3 bases and J gave up 6 bases; unmatched junction bases: 8. Germline loops: CDR1 PRHDT, CDR2 FYEKMQ (reference sequence). In DNA, the CDR3 is TGTGCCAGCAGCTTGCAGGGGGTATCGAGCAATGAGCAGTTCTTC. It translates to CASSLQGVSSNEQFF.

This clone was seen a single time. The V and J genes are TRBV4-1 and TRBJ1-3; tentatively, D is TRBD1 (5 bases). Germline CDR1 and CDR2: MGHRA and YSYEKL. Trimming cost V 5 bases and J 2 bases, with 10 bases left between them. This CDR3 region has 14 residues. The CDR3 nucleotides are TGCGCCAGCAGCAAAGCGGGGGCTGGAAACACCATATATTTT. It is translated as CASSKAGAGNTIYF.

J is TRBJ2-7 and V is TRBV27; perhaps TRBD1 as D (6 bases). V shed 4 bases and J shed 0 bases, with 16 bases lying between them. Germline V gives CDR1 MNHEY, CDR2 SMNVEV (reference sequence). CDR3 length: 16 residues. CDR3 amino acids: CASSSHREGNSYEQYF. The CDR3 nucleotides are TGTGCCAGCAGTTCGCACAGGGAAGGAAACTCCTACGAGCAGTACTTC.

This clone was counted a single time. This chain connects TRBV30 to TRBJ1-4; D may be TRBD1 (6 bases). CDR1 is GTSNPN and CDR2 is SVGIG in the germline V gene (reference sequence). V was shortened by 7 bases and J by 3 bases, with 9 bases between the two germline ends. The CDR3 sequence is 12 residues long. DNA of the CDR3: TGTGCCTCCGGGGGGCCTAATGAAAAACTGTTTTTT. Protein: CASGGPNEKLFF.

The chain is built from TRBV12-3 or TRBV12-4 and TRBJ2-5; a possible D gene is TRBD2 (5 bases). V was shortened by 5 bases and J by 4 bases, with 11 bases between the two germline ends. This CDR3 region has 13 residues. The CDR3 coding sequence is TGTGCCAGCAGTGTAACTAGAGCAGAGACCCAGTACTTC. This codes for CASSVTRAETQYF.